This is a list of T cell receptor beta chains from one sample in a study of blood T cell repertoires in COVID-19. The table came from immunoSEQ multiplex PCR; TCRdb's copy has only in-frame clones and leaves some out. The sample carries some 400,000 clones, around 84% recorded once. The sample comprised peripheral blood. Receptors were obtained from a human donor with acute or convalescent COVID-19. The donor label of this sample is uncertain. The CDR3 runs from the conserved cysteine through the conserved F or W. Fields, in order: CDR3 protein, CDR3 DNA, clone size, D gene, V gene, J gene. The D gene is left open where the match is weak. Rows may omit the clone size; those that give it use once, few, many or a size class.

CATSDLKRGANNEQFF	TGTGCCACCAGTGATTTGAAGCGGGGGGCTAACAATGAGCAGTTCTTC	.	TRBD2	TRBV24-1	TRBJ2-1
CASSESQVNEKLFF	TGTGCCAGCAGTGAATCACAGGTTAATGAAAAACTGTTTTTT	few	.	TRBV25-1	TRBJ1-4
CSASDRVVGNQPQHF	TGCAGTGCTAGTGACAGGGTGGTGGGCAATCAGCCCCAGCATTTT	.	TRBD1	TRBV20-1	TRBJ1-5
CASKRAGGTEAFF	TGTGCCAGCAAAAGAGCAGGGGGCACTGAAGCTTTCTTT	.	TRBD1	TRBV12-3/TRBV12-4	TRBJ1-1
CASSLGGRGPTEAFF	TGTGCCAGCAGCTTAGGGGGCAGGGGGCCGACTGAAGCTTTCTTT	.	TRBD1	TRBV7-8	TRBJ1-1
CASSVGTGARATEAFF	TGTGCCAGCAGTGTAGGGACAGGGGCCAGGGCCACTGAAGCTTTCTTT	.	TRBD1	TRBV2	TRBJ1-1
CASSFRRAPTWGYTF	TGTGCCAGCAGCTTCCGCAGGGCCCCAACCTGGGGCTACACCTTC	.	.	TRBV5-8	TRBJ1-2
CASKTGNEKLFF	TGTGCCAGCAAGACGGGAAATGAAAAACTGTTTTTT	.	.	TRBV6-5	TRBJ1-4
CASRPGGEKLFF	TGTGCCAGCAGGCCCGGGGGGGAAAAACTGTTTTTT	.	.	TRBV28	TRBJ1-4
CASSYAGAGYEQYF	TGTGCCAGCAGTTACGCGGGAGCGGGGTACGAGCAGTACTTC	.	TRBD2	TRBV6-6	TRBJ2-7
CASSPGNPVNEQFF	TGTGCCAGCAGTCCCGGGAATCCAGTGAATGAGCAGTTCTTC	.	.	TRBV2	TRBJ2-1
CASSSRGGTDTQYF	TGTGCCAGCAGTTCCCGCGGGGGCACAGATACGCAGTATTTT	.	.	TRBV28	TRBJ2-3
CASRGATAENIQYF	TGCGCCAGCAGGGGGGCTACGGCTGAAAACATTCAGTACTTC	.	.	TRBV5-1	TRBJ2-4
CASSPRATGNNEQFF	TGTGCCAGCTCACCACGGGCCACAGGGAACAATGAGCAGTTCTTC	.	.	TRBV18	TRBJ2-1
CASSGLGRGSSPLHF	TGTGCCAGCAGTGGGTTAGGACGGGGAAGTTCACCCCTCCACTTT	.	.	TRBV25-1	TRBJ1-6
CASRSGQGYNQPQHF	TGTGCCAGCAGATCGGGACAGGGGTACAATCAGCCCCAGCATTTT	once	TRBD1	TRBV28	TRBJ1-5
CSASSSRGGPRETQYF	TGCAGTGCTAGTTCGTCTCGCGGGGGGCCCAGGGAGACCCAGTACTTC	once	TRBD2	TRBV20-1	TRBJ2-5
CASSLVNQGAQPQHF	TGTGCCAGCAGTTTAGTTAATCAGGGGGCCCAGCCCCAGCATTTT	.	TRBD1	TRBV28	TRBJ1-5
CASRRNTGFSGANVLTF	TGCGCCAGCAGAAGAAATACAGGGTTCTCTGGGGCCAACGTCCTGACTTTC	.	.	TRBV5-1	TRBJ2-6
CASSLGQGANQPQHF	TGCGCCAGCAGCTTGGGACAGGGGGCCAATCAGCCCCAGCATTTT	.	TRBD1	TRBV5-1	TRBJ1-5
CASSLLYPLSWSYEQYF	TGTGCCAGCAGTTTATTATACCCCTTGAGTTGGTCCTACGAGCAGTACTTC	.	.	TRBV27	TRBJ2-7
CATSRQGGNTIYF	TGTGCCACCAGCAGACAGGGTGGAAACACCATATATTTT	.	.	TRBV15	TRBJ1-3
CASSELSGGGGYTF	TGTGCCAGCAGTGAACTCTCCGGGGGGGGTGGCTACACCTTC	few	.	TRBV6-1	TRBJ1-2
CASSHSRDPYNEQFF	TGCGCCAGCAGCCACTCCAGGGATCCCTACAATGAGCAGTTCTTC	.	.	TRBV4-1	TRBJ2-1
CASSLGLEDYGYTF	TGTGCCAGCAGTTTGGGGCTCGAGGACTATGGCTACACCTTC	.	.	TRBV28	TRBJ1-2
CASSYAGSGNTIYF	TGTGCCAGCAGTTACGCGGGTTCTGGAAACACCATATATTTT	few	.	TRBV6-5	TRBJ1-3
CSARTGASEQYF	TGCAGCGCAAGGACAGGGGCGTCCGAGCAGTACTTC	.	TRBD1	TRBV29-1	TRBJ2-7
CATVDYSETQYF	TGTGCCACCGTAGACTACTCAGAGACCCAGTACTTC	.	.	TRBV3-1/TRBV3-2	TRBJ2-5
CSALRVNTIYF	TGCAGTGCACTCAGGGTAAACACCATATATTTT	.	.	TRBV20-1	TRBJ1-3
CASSLRAAETQYF	TGTGCCAGCAGCTTGAGGGCGGCGGAGACCCAGTACTTC	once	.	TRBV7-9	TRBJ2-5
CASSLVPNQPQHF	TGTGCCAGCAGCCTTGTCCCTAATCAGCCCCAGCATTTT	.	.	TRBV5-5	TRBJ1-5
CASRQQGPMNTEAFF	TGTGCCAGCAGGCAACAGGGTCCCATGAACACTGAAGCTTTCTTT	few	.	TRBV2	TRBJ1-1
CASRPEPGQPNEKLFF	TGTGCCAGCAGGCCCGAGCCGGGACAGCCTAATGAAAAACTGTTTTTT	.	TRBD1	TRBV27	TRBJ1-4
CASSKDRGQTNTQYF	TGTGCCAGCAGTAAGGACAGGGGCCAGACCAATACGCAGTATTTT	once	TRBD1	TRBV28	TRBJ2-3
CATSDFTANYGYTF	TGTGCCACCAGTGACTTTACTGCTAACTATGGCTACACCTTC	.	.	TRBV24-1	TRBJ1-2
CASSIQGTYGYTF	TGTGCCAGTAGTATACAGGGAACCTATGGCTACACCTTC	.	.	TRBV19	TRBJ1-2
CASRPGWGRGSGYTF	TGTGCCAGCAGACCCGGGTGGGGCAGGGGAAGTGGCTACACCTTC	.	.	TRBV6-4	TRBJ1-2
CASSGGGNQPQHF	TGTGCCAGTAGCGGGGGGGGCAATCAGCCCCAGCATTTT	.	.	TRBV19	TRBJ1-5
CASSRPGAGNTIYF	TGTGCCAGCAGCCGTCCGGGAGCGGGAAACACCATATATTTT	.	.	TRBV3-1/TRBV3-2	TRBJ1-3
CASSLNLAGSKNIQYF	TGTGCCAGCAGCCTAAACCTAGCGGGAAGTAAAAACATTCAGTACTTC	.	TRBD2	TRBV7-9	TRBJ2-4
CASSLREYNEQFF	TGTGCCAGCAGTTTGCGGGAGTACAATGAGCAGTTCTTC	many	TRBD2	TRBV12-3/TRBV12-4	TRBJ2-1
CASSPQQGAYEQYF	TGTGCCAGCAGCCCACAACAGGGCGCCTACGAGCAGTACTTC	.	.	TRBV7-7	TRBJ2-7
CASSADRATRTDTQYF	TGTGCCAGCAGTGCCGACAGGGCCACCCGCACAGATACGCAGTATTTT	.	TRBD1	TRBV2	TRBJ2-3
CASSKDRNEKLFF	TGTGCCAGCAGTAAGGACAGAAATGAAAAACTGTTTTTT	few	.	TRBV2	TRBJ1-4
CASTKPSPPGNQPQHF	TGTGCCAGCACAAAGCCCTCACCACCGGGCAATCAGCCCCAGCATTTT	.	.	TRBV27	TRBJ1-5
CASSLSVGGTGHTEAFF	TGCGCCAGCAGCTTGTCGGTCGGCGGGACAGGTCACACTGAAGCTTTCTTT	.	TRBD1	TRBV5-1	TRBJ1-1